The entry that follows covers one T cell receptor (beta chain) sequence. Its specificity is unknown. The study isolated at least 6.5 million PBMCs from each sample. V trimming: 6 bases; J trimming: 4 bases; junction bases outside the gene matches: 6. The CDR3 extends over 14 amino acids. Germline assignment: CDR1 MNHEY and CDR2 SMNVEV (reference sequence). PCR was performed a second time for about 7 to 11 cycles using a sample-barcoded 5' primer and a J-beta primer mix. TCRdb reprocessed the 5' RACE reads via MiXCR and lists one record per CDR3 protein. The table records just over 800,000 distinct CDR3 sequences, approximately 59% of them present only once. This entry is derived from a study of blood T cells in healthy people across ages. Study results and limitations: There was a strong correlation between TCR beta diversity and naive T cell percentage. The donors' CMV status was not determined, possibly confounding changes in expanded clonotypes. A conclusive naive versus antigen-experienced comparison was prevented by the unsorted PBMCs.

The sample comprised blood. The sequence was collected from a man aged 25-45 years in good health. This chain links TRBV27 with TRBJ2-3; 8 nucleotides agree with TRBD1. CDR3 coding DNA: TGTGCCAGCAGACCTCTGACAGGGGCAGATACGCAGTATTTT. Its protein is CASRPLTGADTQYF.